The present entry profiles one T cell receptor beta chain with its context. This sample was taken from a study of early stage breast cancer tumors. V lost 6 bases and J lost 6; bases outside the gene matches: 8. The length of the CDR3 is 14 residues. Germline lookup yields CDR1 SNHLY and CDR2 FYNNEI. The method was immunoSEQ multiplex PCR; TCRdb's version includes in-frame clones alone and lacks a portion of them. The sample contains 3,500 or so clones, around three fifths of which appear only once. The sequence was collected from a middle-aged person with breast cancer. Sequenced sample: breast tumor tissue. The chain has TRBV2 and TRBJ2-5; TRBD1 agrees at 9 bases. CDR3 in DNA: TGTGCCAGCAGGGATACGGACAGGGGAAAGACCCAGTACTTC. Encoded protein: CASRDTDRGKTQYF.